Listed below are T cell receptor beta chains from one sample, sequenced in a study of technical replicates of blood from several donors. Using immunoSEQ multiplex PCR, the repertoire was profiled, and TCRdb retains in-frame clones only, with some absent. The table has approximately 76,000 clones, 65% to 90% seen once. The sequenced sample was PBMCs. All receptors come from a human donor in good health. Some clones in this sample may be carry-over from other donors' samples. The CDR3 runs from the conserved cysteine through the conserved F or W. A D gene is named only where the DNA matches it firmly. Expanded clones get a size class; other rows say once, few or many, or leave the size out.

D gene,J gene,clone size,V gene,CDR3 protein,CDR3 DNA
TRBD2,TRBJ2-1,-,TRBV4-1,CASSQGGLAGTYNEQFF,TGCGCCAGCAGCCAGGGTGGACTAGCGGGGACCTACAATGAGCAGTTCTTC
TRBD2,TRBJ2-1,-,TRBV4-2,CASSQDPSGGLYNEQFF,TGTGCCAGCAGCCAAGACCCCAGCGGGGGGCTCTACAATGAGCAGTTCTTC
-,TRBJ2-1,once,TRBV4-1,CASSRGGYNEQFF,TGCGCCAGCAGCCGGGGAGGCTACAATGAGCAGTTCTTC
-,TRBJ2-3,-,TRBV7-2,CASSLDGGGTDTQYF,TGTGCCAGCAGCTTAGACGGCGGAGGGACAGATACGCAGTATTTT
-,TRBJ2-1,-,TRBV10-3,CAISAVSPDNEQFF,TGTGCCATCAGTGCGGTTAGCCCAGACAATGAGCAGTTCTTC
TRBD1,TRBJ2-2,once,TRBV11-3,CASSLVRTGATGELFF,TGTGCCAGCAGCCTAGTGCGGACAGGCGCCACCGGGGAGCTGTTTTTT
-,TRBJ2-7,-,TRBV19,CASSISRANEQYF,TGTGCCAGTAGTATAAGCAGGGCTAACGAGCAGTACTTC
-,TRBJ2-2,-,TRBV29-1,CSVRLDSNTGELFF,TGCAGCGTTCGACTTGACTCGAACACCGGGGAGCTGTTTTTT
TRBD2,TRBJ2-3,-,TRBV7-9,CACARAGSPLTDTQYF,TGTGCCTGCGCCAGAGCGGGGAGTCCGCTCACAGATACGCAGTATTTT
-,TRBJ1-5,-,TRBV6-6,CASSYMTGDNNQPQHF,TGTGCCAGCAGTTACATGACAGGCGATAACAATCAGCCCCAGCATTTT
-,TRBJ1-1,-,TRBV15,CATTEEATEAFF,TGTGCCACCACCGAGGAGGCCACTGAAGCTTTCTTT
-,TRBJ2-7,-,TRBV4-2,CASSQAGGANDEQYF,TGTGCCAGCAGCCAAGCTGGGGGGGCCAACGACGAGCAGTACTTC
-,TRBJ2-5,-,TRBV19,CASSLIGSETQYF,TGTGCCAGTAGCCTTATCGGGTCAGAGACCCAGTACTTC
-,TRBJ2-1,once,TRBV7-9,CASSTEGEQFF,TGTGCCAGCAGCACAGAGGGTGAGCAGTTCTTC
TRBD2,TRBJ2-5,-,TRBV7-2,CASTFSGSRETQYF,TGTGCCAGCACGTTTAGCGGGAGTCGGGAGACCCAGTACTTC
-,TRBJ2-2,-,TRBV7-3,CASSWAANTGELFF,TGTGCCAGCAGCTGGGCAGCGAACACCGGGGAGCTGTTTTTT
-,TRBJ2-1,-,TRBV2,CASSERGWTTRLSYNEQFF,TGTGCCAGCAGTGAAAGGGGTTGGACTACCCGACTCTCCTACAATGAGCAGTTCTTC
TRBD1,TRBJ1-3,-,TRBV6-6,CASSFVRTGRRNTIYF,TGTGCCAGCAGTTTCGTCCGGACAGGGAGGAGAAACACCATATATTTT
-,TRBJ1-2,-,TRBV4-2,CASSQESNIKNGYTF,TGTGCCAGCAGCCAAGAATCAAACATCAAAAATGGCTACACCTTC
-,TRBJ2-7,-,TRBV7-6,CASSTVQGQPYEQYF,TGTGCCAGCAGCACCGTCCAGGGGCAGCCCTACGAGCAGTACTTC
-,TRBJ1-2,-,TRBV4-1,CASSQPLRGNYGYTF,TGCGCCAGCAGCCAGCCCCTAAGGGGCAACTATGGCTACACCTTC
TRBD2,TRBJ2-1,-,TRBV11-3,CASSLEGSLAGGEGNEQFF,TGTGCCAGCAGCTTAGAAGGATCCCTAGCGGGGGGGGAAGGCAATGAGCAGTTCTTC
-,TRBJ2-7,-,TRBV18,CASSPPTGIGEQYF,TGTGCCAGCTCACCCCCCACGGGAATAGGCGAGCAGTACTTC
-,TRBJ2-1,few,TRBV2,CASSEQGGNEQFF,TGTGCCAGCAGTGAACAGGGGGGTAATGAGCAGTTCTTC
TRBD2,TRBJ2-2,-,TRBV6-5,CASRLAGDTGELFF,TGTGCCAGCCGACTAGCGGGGGATACCGGGGAGCTGTTTTTT
-,TRBJ2-2,-,TRBV27,CASSARVPNTGELFF,TGTGCCAGCAGTGCCAGGGTTCCGAACACCGGGGAGCTGTTTTTT
TRBD2,TRBJ2-5,-,TRBV19,CASSPGTSGAETQYF,TGTGCCAGTAGTCCAGGGACTAGCGGGGCAGAGACCCAGTACTTC
-,TRBJ1-4,few,TRBV27,CASSSETAEKLFF,TGTGCCAGCAGTTCCGAGACAGCCGAAAAACTGTTTTTT
TRBD2,TRBJ2-2,-,TRBV5-4,CASSPRRGGLGTGELFF,TGTGCCAGCAGCCCAAGACGGGGGGGGCTTGGCACCGGGGAGCTGTTTTTT
TRBD1,TRBJ1-2,-,TRBV5-1,CASSVGQRNYGYTF,TGCGCCAGCAGCGTGGGACAGCGTAACTATGGCTACACCTTC
-,TRBJ2-1,-,TRBV4-1,CASSQRWLAGDEQFF,TGCGCCAGCAGCCAACGCTGGCTAGCAGGAGATGAGCAGTTCTTC